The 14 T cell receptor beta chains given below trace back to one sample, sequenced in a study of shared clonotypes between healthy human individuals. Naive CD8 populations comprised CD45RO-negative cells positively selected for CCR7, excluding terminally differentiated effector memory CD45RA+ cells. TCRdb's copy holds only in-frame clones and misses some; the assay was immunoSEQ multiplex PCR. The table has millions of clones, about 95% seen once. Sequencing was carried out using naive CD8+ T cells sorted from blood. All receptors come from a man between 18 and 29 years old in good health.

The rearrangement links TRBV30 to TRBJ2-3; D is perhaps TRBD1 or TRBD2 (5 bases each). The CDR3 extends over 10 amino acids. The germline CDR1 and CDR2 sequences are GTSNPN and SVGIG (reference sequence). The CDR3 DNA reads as TGTGCTCTCGAGGGGGATACGCAGTATTTT. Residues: CALEGDTQYF.

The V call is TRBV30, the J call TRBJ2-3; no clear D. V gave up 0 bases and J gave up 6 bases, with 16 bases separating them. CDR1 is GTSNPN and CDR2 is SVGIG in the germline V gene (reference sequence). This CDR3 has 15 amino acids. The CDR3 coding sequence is TGTGCCTGGAGTGTAATTACTATAACACATGATACGCAGTATTTT. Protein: CAWSVITITHDTQYF.

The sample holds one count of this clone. The CDR3 bases are TGTGCCAGCAGCCTGGGACTAGCGGGGTCGGAGACCCAGTACTTC. Translation: CASSLGLAGSETQYF. The chain has TRBV11-2 and TRBJ2-5, with 13 bases aligning to TRBD2. The germline gives CDR1 SGHAT, CDR2 FQNNGV. The J segment lost 5 bases and the V segment lost 5 bases, leaving 5 bases of the junction unmatched. CDR3 length equals 15 residues.

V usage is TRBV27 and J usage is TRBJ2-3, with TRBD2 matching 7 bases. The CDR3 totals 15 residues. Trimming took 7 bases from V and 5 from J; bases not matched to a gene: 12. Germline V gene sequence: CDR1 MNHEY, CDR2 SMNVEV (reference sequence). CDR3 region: CASIPSGVGIDTQYF. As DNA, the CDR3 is TGTGCCAGCATACCCAGCGGGGTGGGAATAGATACGCAGTATTTT.

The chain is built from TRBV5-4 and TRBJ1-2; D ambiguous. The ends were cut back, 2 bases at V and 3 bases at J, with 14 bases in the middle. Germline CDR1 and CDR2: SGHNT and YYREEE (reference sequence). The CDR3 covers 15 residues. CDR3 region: CASSFHPGLDYGYTF. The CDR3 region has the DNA TGTGCCAGCAGCTTCCATCCGGGCCTGGACTATGGCTACACCTTC.

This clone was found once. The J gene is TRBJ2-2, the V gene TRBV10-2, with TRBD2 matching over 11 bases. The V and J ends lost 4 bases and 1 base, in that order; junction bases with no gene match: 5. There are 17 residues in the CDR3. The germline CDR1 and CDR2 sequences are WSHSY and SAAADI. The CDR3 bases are TGCGCCAGCAGTGGGAAACTAGCGGGGGTGAACACCGGGGAGCTGTTTTTT. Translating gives CASSGKLAGVNTGELFF.

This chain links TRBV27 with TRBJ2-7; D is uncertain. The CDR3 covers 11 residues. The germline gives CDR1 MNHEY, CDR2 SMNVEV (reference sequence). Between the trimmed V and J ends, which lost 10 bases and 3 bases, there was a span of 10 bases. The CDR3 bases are TGTGCCACCGAGTGGGGCTACGAGCAGTACTTC. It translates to CATEWGYEQYF.

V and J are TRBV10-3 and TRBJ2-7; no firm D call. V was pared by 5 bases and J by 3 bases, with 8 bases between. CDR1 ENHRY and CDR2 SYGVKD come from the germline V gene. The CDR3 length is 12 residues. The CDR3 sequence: CAISRQGYEQYF. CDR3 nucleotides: TGTGCCATCAGTAGACAAGGCTACGAGCAGTACTTC.

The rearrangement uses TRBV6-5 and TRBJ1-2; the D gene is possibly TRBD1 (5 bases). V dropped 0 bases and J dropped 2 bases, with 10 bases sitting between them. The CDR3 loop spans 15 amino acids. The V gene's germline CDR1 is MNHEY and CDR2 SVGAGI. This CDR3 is CASSYSEGQNYGYTF. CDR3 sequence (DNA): TGTGCCAGCAGTTACTCAGAAGGACAAAACTATGGCTACACCTTC.

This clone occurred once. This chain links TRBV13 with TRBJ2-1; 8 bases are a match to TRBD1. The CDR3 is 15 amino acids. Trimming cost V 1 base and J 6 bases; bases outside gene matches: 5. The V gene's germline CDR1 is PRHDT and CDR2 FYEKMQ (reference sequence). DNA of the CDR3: TGTGCCAGCAGCTTAGCAGGGGGCTTGGGCAATGAGCAGTTCTTC. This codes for CASSLAGGLGNEQFF.

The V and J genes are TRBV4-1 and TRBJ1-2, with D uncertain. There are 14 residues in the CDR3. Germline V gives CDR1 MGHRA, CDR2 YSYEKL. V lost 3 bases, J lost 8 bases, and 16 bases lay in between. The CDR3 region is CASSHSGLDRGYTF. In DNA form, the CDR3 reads TGCGCCAGCAGCCATTCCGGACTCGATCGGGGCTACACCTTC.

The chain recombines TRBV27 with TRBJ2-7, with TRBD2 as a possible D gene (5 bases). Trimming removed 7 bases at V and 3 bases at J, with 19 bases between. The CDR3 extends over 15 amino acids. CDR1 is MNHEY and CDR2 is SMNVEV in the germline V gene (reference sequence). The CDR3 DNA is TGTGCCAGCAAATCTTCCGGACTTACTGGCTACGAGCAGTACTTC. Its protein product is CASKSSGLTGYEQYF.

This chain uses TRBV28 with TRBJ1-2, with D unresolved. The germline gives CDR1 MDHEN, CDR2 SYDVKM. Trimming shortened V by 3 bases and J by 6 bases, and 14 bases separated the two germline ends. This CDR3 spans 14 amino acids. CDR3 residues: CASSFVTTANGYTF. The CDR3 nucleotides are TGTGCCAGCAGTTTTGTGACCACAGCCAATGGCTACACCTTC.

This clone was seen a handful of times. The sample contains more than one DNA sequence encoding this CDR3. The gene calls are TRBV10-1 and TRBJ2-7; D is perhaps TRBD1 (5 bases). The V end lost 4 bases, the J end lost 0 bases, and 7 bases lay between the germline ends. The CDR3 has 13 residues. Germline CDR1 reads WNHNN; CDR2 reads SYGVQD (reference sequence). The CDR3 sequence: CASSVTGSYEQYF. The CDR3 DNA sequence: TGCGCCAGCAGTGTCACAGGCTCCTACGAGCAGTACTTC.